One sample yielded the 8 T cell receptor beta chains listed below, sequenced in a study of patients and donors after allogeneic stem cell transplantation. Each CDR3 protein gets one entry after TCRdb re-called the RT-PCR reads with MiXCR. The table lists 70,000 to 95,000 distinct CDR3 sequences, 5% of them singletons, with less than 3% in the top ten. Sequenced input: blood, either unsorted or a sorted T cell fraction (not recorded which). Every receptor here comes from a human donor who was either an allogeneic HSCT recipient or a stem cell or donor lymphocyte infusion donor (not recorded which). It is not recorded whose cells these are; they may come from a transplant donor.

This clonotype has at least ten counts. CDR3 region: CASTLAGGFYEQYF. CDR3 nucleotides: TGTGCCAGCACCCTAGCGGGAGGGTTCTACGAGCAGTACTTC. V gene TRBV25-1 combines with J gene TRBJ2-7; 12 bases line up with TRBD2. Germline V gene sequence: CDR1 MGHDK, CDR2 SYGVNS. The V and J ends lost 7 bases and 3 bases, in that order; junction bases with no gene match: 4. This CDR3 region has 14 residues.

This clonotype has at least ten counts. The chain recombines TRBV12-3 or TRBV12-4 with TRBJ1-4; 9 bases fit TRBD1. The CDR3 is 17 amino acids. Germline trimming cut 4 bases from V and 5 bases from J; bases unmatched to any gene: 11. DNA of the CDR3: TGTGCCAGCAGTTCGTTTAGGGACAGGGCAGGGAATGAAAAACTGTTTTTT. Its translation is CASSSFRDRAGNEKLFF.

This clonotype was counted between two and nine times. CDR3 nucleotides: TGCAGTGCCCCCGAGGGGTCTGGCTACGAGCAGTACTTC. It translates to CSAPEGSGYEQYF. The gene calls are TRBV20-1 and TRBJ2-7, with D perhaps TRBD1 or TRBD2 (5 bases each). Trimming removed 6 bases from V and 3 bases from J, with 15 bases in between. This CDR3 spans 13 amino acids. The germline V gene encodes CDR1 DFQATT and CDR2 SNEGSKA (reference sequence).

This chain joins TRBV4-1 and TRBJ2-3; 10 nucleotides line up with TRBD2. The germline gives CDR1 MGHRA, CDR2 YSYEKL. The CDR3 length is 20 residues. V lost 0 bases to trimming and J lost 1 base; unmatched junction nucleotides: 13. Here the CDR3 reads CASSQEGPRGLAGGTDTQYF. The CDR3 DNA is TGCGCCAGCAGCCAAGAAGGGCCGAGGGGCCTAGCGGGGGGCACAGATACGCAGTATTTT.

There are many counts of this clonotype. This chain uses TRBV5-1 with TRBJ2-1; D is unclear. The germline CDR1 and CDR2 sequences are SGHRS and YFSETQ. V shed 4 bases and J shed 6 bases, with 14 bases lying between them. The CDR3 length is 14 residues. CDR3 in DNA: TGCGCCAGCAGCCCGGCGGTGCGGAGCAATGAGCAGTTCTTC. Translated: CASSPAVRSNEQFF.

The chain couples TRBV20-1 to TRBJ2-1; 13 bases agree with TRBD2. Trimming cost V 7 bases and J 15 bases; bases outside gene matches: 12. Germline V gives CDR1 DFQATT, CDR2 SNEGSKA (reference sequence). The CDR3 is 13 amino acids. This CDR3 is CSVEDGLAGELFF. The CDR3 DNA reads TGCAGTGTTGAAGACGGACTAGCGGGAGAGTTGTTCTTC.

This clonotype was seen at least ten times. This chain joins TRBV5-1 and TRBJ2-5; 9 nucleotides align to TRBD2. V gave up 6 bases and J gave up 3 bases; unmatched junction bases: 6. CDR3 size: 14 residues. Germline V gives CDR1 SGHRS, CDR2 YFSETQ. The CDR3 is CASMAGGFEETQYF. The DNA for the CDR3 is TGCGCCAGCATGGCGGGGGGGTTCGAAGAGACCCAGTACTTC.

This clonotype counts as large. The rearrangement links TRBV24-1 to TRBJ1-5; 9 bases line up with TRBD1. Unmatched junction bases numbered 4, after V lost 2 bases and J lost 6 bases. The CDR3 extends over 15 amino acids. The germline V gene has CDR1 KGHDR and CDR2 SFDVKD. CDR3 in DNA: TGTGCCACCAGTGATTGGGACAGGGCCGTTCAGCCCCAGCATTTT. Its protein is CATSDWDRAVQPQHF.